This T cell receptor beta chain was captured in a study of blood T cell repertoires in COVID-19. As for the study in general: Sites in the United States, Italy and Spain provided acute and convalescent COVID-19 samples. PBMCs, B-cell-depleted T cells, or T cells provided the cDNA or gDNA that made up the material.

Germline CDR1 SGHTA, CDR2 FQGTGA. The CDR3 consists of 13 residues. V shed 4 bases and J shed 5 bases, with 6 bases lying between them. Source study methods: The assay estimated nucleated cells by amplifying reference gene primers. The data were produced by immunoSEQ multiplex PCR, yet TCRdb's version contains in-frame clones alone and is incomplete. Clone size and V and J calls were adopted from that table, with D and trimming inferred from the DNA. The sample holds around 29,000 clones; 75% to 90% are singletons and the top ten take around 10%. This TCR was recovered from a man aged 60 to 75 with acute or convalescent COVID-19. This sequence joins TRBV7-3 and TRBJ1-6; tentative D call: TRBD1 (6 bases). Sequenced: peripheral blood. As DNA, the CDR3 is TGTGCCAGCAGCTGGACAGATAATTCACCCCTCCACTTT. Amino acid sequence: CASSWTDNSPLHF.